These 18 T cell receptor beta chains share one sample of origin, sequenced in a study of blood T cells in healthy people across ages. Alongside a J-beta primer mix, a sample-barcoded 5' primer served in a second PCR lasting roughly 7 to 11 cycles. TCRdb ran MiXCR on the 5' RACE reads and lists one entry per CDR3 protein. The table records 1.8 million or so distinct CDR3 sequences, about 39% of them present only once. Sequenced input: blood. The source of these receptors is a human donor in good health.

This clonotype turned up a few times. The chain joins TRBV29-1 to TRBJ2-3; 8 nucleotides align to TRBD2. With V trimmed by 0 bases and J by 3 bases, 17 bases remained unmatched. The CDR3 has 19 amino acids. CDR1 and CDR2 from the germline V gene are SQVTM and ANQGSEA. The CDR3 nucleotides read TGCAGCGTTGAAGATCTACGCGGGGGGCCCCGTCAGAAGACAGATACGCAGTATTTT. It yields the protein CSVEDLRGGPRQKTDTQYF.

This clonotype was seen a few times. This rearrangement joins TRBV28 to TRBJ1-4; 7 positions agree with TRBD1. V dropped 5 bases and J dropped 5; count of bases not matched to a gene: 14. Germline values: CDR1 MDHEN, CDR2 SYDVKM. This CDR3 is built from 17 residues. The CDR3 nucleotides are TGTGCCAGCAGTCCTTGGGGCAGACAGGGAGGGAATGAAAAACTGTTTTTT. Translating gives CASSPWGRQGGNEKLFF.

The chain carries TRBV29-1 and TRBJ1-2; maybe TRBD1 (5 bases). Trimming removed 3 bases from V and 5 bases from J, with 16 bases in between. This CDR3 is built from 14 residues. Germline V gene lookup returns CDR1 SQVTM and CDR2 ANQGSEA. The CDR3 nucleotides are TGCAGCGTTGATATCGGTGGGACCCAGTATGGCTACACCTTC. It codes for CSVDIGGTQYGYTF.

CDR3 in DNA: TGTGCCAGCAGCTTTGACCGACAGGGAAAGAACACTGAAGCTTTCTTT. It specifies CASSFDRQGKNTEAFF. The chain links TRBV7-2 to TRBJ1-1; TRBD1 matches 7 bases. J lost 1 base, V lost 3 bases, and 8 bases had no gene match. The CDR3 is 16 residues long. Germline V gene lookup returns CDR1 SGHTA and CDR2 FQGNSA.

The rearrangement uses TRBV20-1 and TRBJ1-6, with D possibly matching TRBD1 (6 bases). CDR1 is DFQATT and CDR2 is SNEGSKA in the germline V gene (reference sequence). Trimming cost V 7 bases and J 9 bases, with 19 bases left between them. This CDR3 is 14 amino acids long. The CDR3 DNA is TGCAGTGTCGAGAGAGCAGGGGTGGGTTCACCCCTCCACTTT. Translated, it gives CSVERAGVGSPLHF.

The count of this clonotype is one. The J gene is TRBJ1-4, the V gene TRBV7-2, with D uncertain. V gave up 7 bases and J gave up 6 bases, with 18 bases separating them. The CDR3 sequence is 15 residues long. The germline V gene encodes CDR1 SGHTA and CDR2 FQGNSA. The CDR3 loop is CASTRRAGRDEKLFF. DNA for the CDR3: TGTGCCAGCACTCGGAGGGCGGGGAGGGATGAAAAACTGTTTTTT.

This chain uses TRBV4-2 with TRBJ2-7; 9 bases map to TRBD1. The CDR3 consists of 16 residues. V lost 4 bases and J lost 2; bases outside the gene matches: 9. CDR1 is LGHNA, CDR2 YNFKEQ, per germline. The CDR3 coding sequence is TGTGCCAGCAGCCCCTACTCTCGACAGGGGGCCTACGAGCAGTACTTC. As protein: CASSPYSRQGAYEQYF.

This clonotype appeared many times. A junction end diverges from the germline sequence, so it may reflect a read error. This rearrangement joins TRBV5-1 to TRBJ2-1; 8 bases match TRBD1. This CDR3 region has 15 residues. Per germline, CDR1 SGHRS and CDR2 YFSETQ. In DNA form, the CDR3 reads TGTGCCAGCAGTTTCGGACAGGGTACCTACAATGAGCAGTTCTTC. Translating gives CASSFGQGTYNEQFF.

The gene calls are TRBV6-2 or TRBV6-3 and TRBJ1-5, with D possibly TRBD1 on 5 matching bases. Trimming removed 6 bases at V and 4 bases at J, with 19 bases between. This CDR3 has 16 residues. Germline V CDR1 and CDR2: MNHEY, SVGEGT. The CDR3 DNA follows: TGTGCCAGCAGCCGAGAATGGGGGGAGGCAAATCAGCCCCAGCATTTT. This codes for CASSREWGEANQPQHF.

This clonotype has only a few counts. The V gene is TRBV29-1, the J gene TRBJ2-4; TRBD1 or TRBD2 may be the D gene (6 bases each). The closer fit of TRBJ2-7 to the DNA end suggests the J call may be wrong. This CDR3 comprises 13 residues. Germline lookup yields CDR1 SQVTM and CDR2 ANQGSEA. As DNA, the CDR3 is TGCAGCGTAGAACGGGGGCATGGCGACGAGCAGTACTTC. Translating it yields CSVERGHGDEQYF.

This clonotype was detected once. The CDR3 end shows no conserved phenylalanine or tryptophan, and so a read error is likely. This CDR3 is CASSSAGTGANVLTC. The CDR3 DNA reads as TGCGCCAGCAGCAGTGCAGGGACAGGTGCCAACGTCCTGACTTGC. This chain links TRBV5-1 with TRBJ2-6; 8 nucleotides align to TRBD1. The CDR3 extends over 15 amino acids. Germline assignment: CDR1 SGHRS and CDR2 YFSETQ. V was pared by 4 bases and J by 7 bases, with 7 bases of the junction left unmatched.

This chain connects TRBV30 to TRBJ1-2; D is uncertain. Trimming took 2 bases from V and 7 from J, leaving 20 bases between them. The CDR3 is 15 amino acids. The V gene's germline CDR1 is GTSNPN and CDR2 SVGIG (reference sequence). CDR3 coding DNA: TGTGCCTGGAGTATTGGATACCGGGAGGATGGTGGCTACACCTTC. Its protein product is CAWSIGYREDGGYTF.

For the CDR3, the DNA is TGTGCCGCGACGCGGGCAGGGACCACAGATACGCAGTATTTT. Amino acid sequence: CAATRAGTTDTQYF. The rearrangement uses TRBV7-2 and TRBJ2-3; D tentatively fits TRBD1 or TRBD2 (5 bases each). Germline V gene data show CDR1 as SGHTA and CDR2 as FQGNSA. V was cut by 11 bases and J by 2 bases, with 17 bases left in between. This CDR3 has 14 residues.

The rearrangement joins TRBV7-2 to TRBJ2-1; 8 bases line up with TRBD2. CDR3 length: 13 residues. Germline V lookup: CDR1 SGHTA, CDR2 FQGNSA. After removal of 0 bases from V and 8 bases from J, the junction contained 0 bases not matched to a gene. The CDR3 loop reads CASSLAAGDEQFF. CDR3 nucleotide sequence: TGTGCCAGCAGCTTAGCAGCGGGGGATGAGCAGTTCTTC.

This clonotype was seen more than once but under ten times. The V call is TRBV30, the J call TRBJ1-5; D is uncertain. Germline CDR1 and CDR2: GTSNPN and SVGIG (reference sequence). This CDR3 comprises 13 residues. Trimming left V 3 bases short and J 3 bases short, with 9 bases between. The CDR3 DNA reads as TGTGCCTGGAGAGTTCACGTCAATCAGCCCCAGCATTTT. Encoded protein: CAWRVHVNQPQHF.

The chain uses TRBV6-1 and TRBJ2-1; no clear D gene. Germline V gene data show CDR1 as MNHNS and CDR2 as SASEGT. The length of the CDR3 is 16 residues. With 0 bases removed from V and 13 bases from J, the gap between germline ends came to 22 bases. This CDR3 is CASSEATFPPQETQFF. The CDR3 DNA follows: TGTGCCAGCAGTGAAGCGACCTTTCCCCCTCAAGAGACCCAGTTCTTC.

This clonotype showed up just a few times. V gene TRBV29-1 combines with J gene TRBJ2-7; 7 nucleotides match TRBD1. This CDR3 has 12 residues. J lost 4 bases, V lost 4 bases, and 4 bases had no gene match. Germline V CDR1 and CDR2: SQVTM, ANQGSEA. CDR3 loop: CSVADRQYEQYF. DNA for the CDR3: TGCAGCGTTGCGGACAGGCAGTACGAGCAGTACTTC.

Details on this clonotype: The junction differs from germline at one of its ends, possibly a read error. The chain uses TRBV10-3 and TRBJ1-2, with TRBD1 identical over 12 bases. CDR3 length: 16 amino acids. Germline V gene lookup returns CDR1 ENHRY and CDR2 SYGVKD. Here the CDR3 DNA reads TGTGCCATCAGTCCCGGGACAGGGGGCGCTAACTATGGCTGCACCTTC. Amino acid sequence: CAISPGTGGANYGCTF.